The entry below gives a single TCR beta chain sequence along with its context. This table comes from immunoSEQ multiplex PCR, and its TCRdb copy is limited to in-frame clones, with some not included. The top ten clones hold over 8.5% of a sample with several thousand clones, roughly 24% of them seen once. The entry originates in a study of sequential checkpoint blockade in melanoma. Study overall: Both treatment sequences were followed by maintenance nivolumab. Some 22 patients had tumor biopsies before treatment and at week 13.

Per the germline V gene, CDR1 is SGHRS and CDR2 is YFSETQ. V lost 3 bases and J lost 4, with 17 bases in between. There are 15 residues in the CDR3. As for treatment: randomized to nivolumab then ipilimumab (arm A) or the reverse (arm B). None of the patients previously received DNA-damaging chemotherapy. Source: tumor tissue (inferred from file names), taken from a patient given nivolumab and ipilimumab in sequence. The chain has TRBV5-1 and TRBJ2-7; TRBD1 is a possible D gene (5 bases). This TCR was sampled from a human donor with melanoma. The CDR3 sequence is CASSSWKGDNYEQYF. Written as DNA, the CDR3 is TGCGCCAGCAGCTCTTGGAAAGGGGATAATTACGAGCAGTACTTC.